This record looks at one TCR beta chain sequence and its context. Its specificity is not known. The CDR3 extends over 21 amino acids. V lost 0 bases, J lost 2 bases, and 13 bases stayed unmatched. CDR1 and CDR2 (germline): PRHDT, FYEKMQ (reference sequence). The source of the sample is a study of a mutant IDH1 vaccine in newly diagnosed glioma. Study summary: Eight vaccine doses were administered to patients at weeks 1, 3, 5, 7, 11, 15, 19 and 23. Vaccination began 4-6 weeks post radiotherapy alone, or with temozolomide cycles.

This table comes from immunoSEQ multiplex PCR, and its TCRdb copy is limited to in-frame clones, with some not included. The sample yields roughly 60,000 clones, around 83% seen once. Time point noted: week 23, last vaccination. In every dose of vaccine, 300 ug of mutant IDH1 20-mer peptide was given alongside topical imiquimod. The sample was PBMCs, taken from a glioma patient whose treatment included an IDH1 peptide vaccine. This chain joins TRBV13 and TRBJ2-3; 14 bases are shared with TRBD2. This clonotype originated in a man aged 25 to 40 with glioma. This chain's CDR3 is CASSLGVTGLAGEVLTDTQYF. The CDR3 nucleotides read TGTGCCAGCAGCTTAGGGGTAACGGGACTAGCGGGGGAGGTTCTCACAGATACGCAGTATTTT.